These 9 T cell receptor beta chains were sequenced from one sample in a study of Ad26.COV2.S vaccination and SARS-CoV-2 variants. Regarding treatment: 15 to 20 received Ad26.COV2.S at low or high dose, single or two shots; several received placebo; per-sample allocation not given. Sampling was performed 63 days after the first vaccine or placebo injection. Sequenced by immunoSEQ multiplex PCR; TCRdb stores in-frame clones only, minus some. Of 450,000 to 550,000 clones listed, 80% to 90% were seen once; the top ten hold about 1.7%. This sample comprised peripheral blood, obtained in a trial of Ad26.COV2.S vaccine versus placebo. These receptors came from a person aged 18-60 years who received the Ad26.COV2.S COVID-19 vaccine or a placebo.

CDR3 amino acids: CASLPMSRDPPLHEQFF. Here the CDR3 DNA reads TGTGCCAGCTTACCCATGAGCCGGGACCCACCTCTCCATGAGCAGTTCTTC. The genes are TRBV27 and TRBJ2-1; tentatively, D is TRBD1 or TRBD2 (5 bases each). The CDR3 has 17 amino acids. With 8 bases removed from V and 8 bases from J, the gap between germline ends came to 28 bases. Per germline, CDR1 MNHEY and CDR2 SMNVEV (reference sequence).

This sequence joins TRBV19 and TRBJ2-1; weak D call: TRBD1 (5 bases). Trimming removed 1 base at V and 2 bases at J, with 9 bases between. The CDR3 is 15 amino acids. The germline CDR1 and CDR2 sequences are LNHDA and SQIVND (reference sequence). The CDR3 coding sequence is TGTGCCAGTAGTATAGGACAGACGACCTACAATGAGCAGTTCTTC. It codes for CASSIGQTTYNEQFF.

The chain joins TRBV5-1 to TRBJ1-6; weak D call: TRBD1 (5 bases). The germline V gene encodes CDR1 SGHRS and CDR2 YFSETQ. The length of the CDR3 is 17 residues. V lost 4 bases and J 1 base, leaving 15 bases between the germline ends. CDR3 sequence: CASSVFGGGSYNSPLHF. The CDR3 nucleotides are TGCGCCAGCAGCGTTTTCGGGGGTGGATCCTATAATTCACCCCTCCACTTT.

The chain combines TRBV27 with TRBJ2-3; 8 bases line up with TRBD1. Germline trimming cut 10 bases from V and 4 bases from J; bases unmatched to any gene: 1. Per the germline V gene, CDR1 is MNHEY and CDR2 is SMNVEV (reference sequence). CDR3 length: 11 residues. The CDR3 loop reads CATGQADTQYF. The CDR3, as DNA: TGTGCCACGGGACAGGCAGATACGCAGTATTTT.

The CDR3 region is CASSSRQDTDTQYF. The CDR3 coding sequence is TGCGCCAGCAGCTCTCGACAGGACACAGATACGCAGTATTTT. This chain connects TRBV5-1 to TRBJ2-3, with D perhaps TRBD1 (6 bases). V was cut by 3 bases and J by 2 bases, with 10 bases left in between. Germline CDR1 reads SGHRS; CDR2 reads YFSETQ. The CDR3 is 14 residues long.

This chain joins TRBV28 and TRBJ2-7; D remains unclear. Germline CDR1 is MDHEN and CDR2 is SYDVKM. This CDR3 region has 13 residues. Trimming left V 2 bases short and J 6 bases short, with 11 bases between. CDR3 residues: CASSLKPTTEQYF. Written as DNA, the CDR3 is TGTGCCAGCAGTTTAAAGCCTACAACCGAGCAGTACTTC.

The chain combines TRBV7-9 with TRBJ1-3; a weak D match, TRBD1 (5 bases). The CDR3 sequence is 16 residues long. V lost 6 bases to trimming and J lost 2 bases, with 17 bases between them. Germline-derived CDR1 and CDR2 are SEHNR and FQNEAQ (reference sequence). The CDR3 loop is CASRDRMGLAGNTIYF. The CDR3 bases are TGTGCCAGCAGGGACCGGATGGGACTTGCTGGAAACACCATATATTTT.

The genes are TRBV7-8 and TRBJ1-1; 11 bases fit TRBD1. Trimming cost V 7 bases and J 3 bases; bases outside gene matches: 7. Germline V gives CDR1 SGHVS, CDR2 FQNEAQ. CDR3 length equals 15 residues. CDR3 loop: CASTGTGGFYTEAFF. In nucleotides, the CDR3 is TGTGCCAGCACCGGGACAGGGGGGTTCTACACTGAAGCTTTCTTT.

This chain connects TRBV5-1 to TRBJ1-6; 11 nucleotides agree with TRBD1. The CDR3 is 15 amino acids. V gave up 4 bases and J gave up 10 bases; unmatched junction bases: 7. In germline, CDR1 is SGHRS, CDR2 YFSETQ. CDR3 residues: CASSDRTGGVSPLHF. CDR3 DNA sequence: TGCGCCAGCAGCGACCGGACAGGGGGCGTCTCACCCCTCCACTTT. The complete variable domain, with remaining parts taken from reference TRBV5-1 and TRBJ1-6, reads KAGVTQTPRYLIKTRGQQVTLSCSPISGHRSVSWYQQTPGQGLQFLFEYFSETQRNKGNFPGRFSGRQFSNSRSEMNVSTLELGDSALYLCASSDRTGGVSPLHFGNGTRLTVT.